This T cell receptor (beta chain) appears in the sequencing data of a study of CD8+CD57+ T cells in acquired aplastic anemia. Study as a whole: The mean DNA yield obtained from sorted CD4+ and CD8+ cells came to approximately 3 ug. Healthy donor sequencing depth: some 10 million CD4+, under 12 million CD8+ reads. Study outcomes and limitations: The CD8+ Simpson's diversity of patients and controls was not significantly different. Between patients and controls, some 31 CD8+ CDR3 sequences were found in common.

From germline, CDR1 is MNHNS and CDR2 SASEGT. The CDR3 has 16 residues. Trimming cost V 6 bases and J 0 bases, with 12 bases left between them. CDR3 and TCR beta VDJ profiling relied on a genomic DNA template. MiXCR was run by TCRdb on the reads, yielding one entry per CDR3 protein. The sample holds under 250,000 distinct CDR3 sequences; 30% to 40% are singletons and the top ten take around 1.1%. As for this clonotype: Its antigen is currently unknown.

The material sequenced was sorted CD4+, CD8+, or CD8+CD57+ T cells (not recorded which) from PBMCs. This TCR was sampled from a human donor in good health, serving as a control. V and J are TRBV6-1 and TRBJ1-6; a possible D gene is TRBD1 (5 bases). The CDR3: CASRSRVSSYNSPLHF. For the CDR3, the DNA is TGTGCCAGCAGATCCAGGGTTTCCTCCTATAATTCACCCCTCCACTTT.